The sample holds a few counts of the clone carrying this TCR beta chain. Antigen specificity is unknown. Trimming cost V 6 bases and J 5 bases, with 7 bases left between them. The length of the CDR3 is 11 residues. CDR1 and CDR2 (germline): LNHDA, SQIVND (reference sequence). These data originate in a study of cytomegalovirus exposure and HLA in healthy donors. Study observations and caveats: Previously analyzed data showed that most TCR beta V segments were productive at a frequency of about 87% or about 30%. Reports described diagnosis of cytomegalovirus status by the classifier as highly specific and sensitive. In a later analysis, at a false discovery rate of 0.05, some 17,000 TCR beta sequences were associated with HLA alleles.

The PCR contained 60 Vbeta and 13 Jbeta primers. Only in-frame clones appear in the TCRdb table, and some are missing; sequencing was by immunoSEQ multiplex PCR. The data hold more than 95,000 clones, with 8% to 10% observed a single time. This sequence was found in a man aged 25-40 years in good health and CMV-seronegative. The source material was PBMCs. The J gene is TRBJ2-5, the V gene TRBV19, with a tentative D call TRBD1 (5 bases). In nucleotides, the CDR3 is TGTGCCAGTAGAAACAGGGAGACCCAGTACTTC. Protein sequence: CASRNRETQYF.